This passage covers 30 T cell receptor beta chains from one sample sequenced in a study of blood T cell repertoires in COVID-19. Here immunoSEQ multiplex PCR was the method, and the copy in TCRdb shows in-frame clones only, minus some. The data hold tens of thousands of clones, with 75% to 85% observed a single time. The sequenced sample was peripheral blood. The receptors were sampled from a human donor in a cohort sampled during active COVID-19.

This chain joins TRBV6-5 and TRBJ2-7, with 7 nucleotides matching TRBD2. The CDR3 is 15 amino acids. J gave up 5 bases and V 6 bases, and 13 bases lay outside the gene matches. Germline CDR1 MNHEY, CDR2 SVGAGI. The CDR3 DNA reads as TGTGCCAGCAGACCAGCGGGATTTGCGGGGAACGAGCAGTACTTC. Its protein is CASRPAGFAGNEQYF.

The rearrangement links TRBV4-2 to TRBJ1-1, with 8 bases lining up with TRBD1. CDR1 LGHNA and CDR2 YNFKEQ come from the germline V gene. V was pared by 3 bases and J by 5 bases, with 2 bases of the junction left unmatched. The CDR3 loop spans 13 amino acids. The CDR3 DNA follows: TGTGCCAGCAGCCATACAGGGGGGACTGAAGCTTTCTTT. This sequence encodes CASSHTGGTEAFF.

The V gene is TRBV6-5, the J gene TRBJ1-1, with D uncertain. The V and J ends lost 6 bases and 1 base respectively, with 15 bases between them. The germline V gene has CDR1 MNHEY and CDR2 SVGAGI. The CDR3 loop spans 15 amino acids. The DNA for the CDR3 is TGTGCCAGCAGGCCGCTTTATGGGCGGAACACTGAAGCTTTCTTT. The encoded protein is CASRPLYGRNTEAFF.

The chain recombines TRBV14 with TRBJ2-7; D not certain. The CDR3 covers 14 residues. V dropped 0 bases and J dropped 6 bases, with 12 bases sitting between them. The germline V gene encodes CDR1 SGHDN and CDR2 FVKESK. The CDR3: CASSQDYLPSEQYF. The DNA of the CDR3 is TGTGCCAGCAGCCAAGACTACCTACCGAGCGAGCAGTACTTC.

J is TRBJ1-5 and V is TRBV19, with 7 bases aligning to TRBD1. V lost 3 bases and J lost 0; bases outside the gene matches: 2. The CDR3 is 15 amino acids. CDR1 and CDR2 (germline): LNHDA, SQIVND (reference sequence). The CDR3 bases are TGTGCCAGTAGTATGGGACAGTCTAGCAATCAGCCCCAGCATTTT. It codes for CASSMGQSSNQPQHF.

The J gene is TRBJ2-7, the V gene TRBV2; tentatively, D is TRBD2 (7 bases). With 2 bases removed from V and 3 bases from J, the gap between germline ends came to 17 bases. CDR1 is SNHLY, CDR2 FYNNEI, per germline. The CDR3 spans 16 residues. CDR3 nucleotide sequence: TGTGCCAGCAGTGAACGGGGAGGGGGGCTCAACTACGAGCAGTACTTC. Translating gives CASSERGGGLNYEQYF.

The chain links TRBV5-6 to TRBJ2-7, with TRBD1 matching over 7 bases. V dropped 0 bases and J dropped 1; count of bases not matched to a gene: 4. The CDR3 sequence is 15 residues long. Germline values: CDR1 SGHDT, CDR2 YYEEEE. The CDR3 protein is CASSLEDRPSYEQYF. CDR3 nucleotide sequence: TGTGCCAGCAGCTTGGAGGACAGGCCATCCTACGAGCAGTACTTC.

CDR3 in DNA: TGTGCCAGCAGCTTTCAGACTAGCGAGACAGATACGCAGTATTTT. Protein product: CASSFQTSETDTQYF. The chain recombines TRBV11-3 with TRBJ2-3, with 8 bases identical to TRBD2. Looked up from germline, CDR1 is SGHNT and CDR2 is YENEEA. The CDR3 totals 15 residues. The J segment lost 3 bases and the V segment lost 3 bases, leaving 5 bases of the junction unmatched.

This clone was seen a handful of times. The genes are TRBV19 and TRBJ1-2, with D unclear. This CDR3 has 13 amino acids. The germline V gene has CDR1 LNHDA and CDR2 SQIVND (reference sequence). The V gene lost 7 bases and the J gene lost 5 bases, with 14 bases spanning the gap. The CDR3 DNA sequence: TGTGCCAGTAATGCGCTGGGCGATTATGGCTACACCTTC. Protein sequence: CASNALGDYGYTF.

This clone was picked up one time. J is TRBJ1-5 and V is TRBV7-2; D remains ambiguous. The germline gives CDR1 SGHTA, CDR2 FQGNSA. CDR3 size: 14 residues. V dropped 6 bases and J dropped 0 bases, with 9 bases sitting between them. The CDR3 sequence: CASSYGPSNQPQHF. The CDR3 DNA reads TGTGCCAGCAGTTACGGTCCTAGCAATCAGCCCCAGCATTTT.

The chain carries TRBV21-1 and TRBJ2-5; TRBD1, the table's D call, lacks a check against the DNA. TRBV21-1 is annotated as a pseudogene. The CDR3 runs 15 residues. The CDR3 here is CASSIPDSSQETQYF. Written as DNA, the CDR3 is TGTGCCAGCAGCATTCCTGACAGCTCCCAAGAGACCCAGTACTTC.

The rearrangement uses TRBV18 and TRBJ1-3; D is uncertain. The CDR3 spans 14 residues. Trimming stripped 2 bases from V and 1 base from J, with 6 bases between. CDR1 is KGHSH and CDR2 is LQKENI in the germline V gene. CDR3 region: CASSPAFSGNTIYF. The CDR3 region has the DNA TGTGCCAGCTCACCAGCGTTTTCTGGAAACACCATATATTTT.

The sample holds one count of this clone. CDR3 DNA: TGTGCCAGTGGCCTCGGACAAGGCTATGGCTACACCTTC. Translating gives CASGLGQGYGYTF. The V call is TRBV19, the J call TRBJ1-2; TRBD1 is a possible D gene (5 bases). This CDR3 region has 13 residues. Germline V gives CDR1 LNHDA, CDR2 SQIVND (reference sequence). The ends were cut back, 8 bases at V and 4 bases at J, with 14 bases in the middle.

The chain links TRBV2 to TRBJ2-5; TRBD2 aligns across 12 bases. Germline V gives CDR1 SNHLY, CDR2 FYNNEI. The CDR3 is made up of 15 amino acids. Trimming at V came to 5 bases and at J to 5 bases, leaving 6 bases not matched to a gene. The DNA of the CDR3 is TGTGCCAGCAGTCCGCTAGCGGGAGGGTATGAGACCCAGTACTTC. Protein sequence: CASSPLAGGYETQYF.

V gene TRBV2 combines with J gene TRBJ1-6; TRBD1 matches at 7 bases. The CDR3 runs to 14 residues. CDR1 and CDR2 from the germline V gene are SNHLY and FYNNEI. J lost 7 bases, V lost 10 bases, and 10 bases had no gene match. The CDR3 DNA follows: TGTGCCACGCAAAGACAGGGATTAAATTCACCCCTCCACTTT. Its translation: CATQRQGLNSPLHF. Looking up the rest from reference TRBV2 and TRBJ1-6 gives the full variable domain: EPEVTQTPSHQVTQMGQEVILRCVPISNHLYFYWYRQILGQKVEFLVSFYNNEISEKSEIFDDQFSVERPDGSNFTLKIRSTKLEDSAMYFCATQRQGLNSPLHFGNGTRLTVT.

V usage is TRBV19 and J usage is TRBJ2-1; the D gene is possibly TRBD2 (6 bases). Germline-derived CDR1 and CDR2 are LNHDA and SQIVND (reference sequence). V was trimmed by 3 bases and J by 4 bases, leaving 19 bases between them. This CDR3 region has 17 residues. The CDR3 loop is CASSMGLGGLSYNEQFF. CDR3 DNA: TGTGCCAGTAGTATGGGGCTCGGAGGGCTATCATACAATGAGCAGTTCTTC.

This clone has only one observation. The V gene is TRBV3-1 (or the pseudogene TRBV3-2), the J gene TRBJ2-5, with a weak D call TRBD1 (5 bases). Trimming pared 2 bases from V and 6 bases from J, leaving 10 bases between. The CDR3 extends over 13 amino acids. Germline loops: CDR1 LGHDT, CDR2 YNNKEL (reference sequence). The chain's CDR3 is CASSQQGRKTQYF. The DNA for the CDR3 is TGTGCCAGCAGCCAACAGGGAAGGAAGACCCAGTACTTC.

The chain is built from TRBV10-3 and TRBJ2-3; D not certain. From germline, CDR1 is ENHRY and CDR2 SYGVKD. The CDR3 loop spans 13 amino acids. Trimming removed 5 bases at V and 2 bases at J, with 8 bases between. Written as DNA, the CDR3 is TGTGCCATCAGTCCAGACAACACAGATACGCAGTATTTT. Protein sequence: CAISPDNTDTQYF.

V gene TRBV23-1 combines with J gene TRBJ2-7, with TRBD1 matching 7 bases. TRBV23-1 is filed as an ORF, its function uncertain. CDR3 length: 16 residues. After removal of 0 bases from V and 0 bases from J, the junction contained 5 bases not matched to a gene. The CDR3 is CASSQSDRVSSYEQYF. CDR3 nucleotides: TGCGCCAGCAGTCAATCAGACAGGGTTAGCTCCTACGAGCAGTACTTC.

This clone has only a few counts. The chain uses TRBV5-1 and TRBJ1-1, with 8 bases that match TRBD1. CDR3 length: 15 residues. The germline V gene has CDR1 SGHRS and CDR2 YFSETQ. Trimming cost V 0 bases and J 7 bases; bases outside gene matches: 8. The CDR3 here is CASSLARDRPSEAFF. The CDR3 DNA follows: TGCGCCAGCAGCTTGGCGCGGGACAGGCCTAGTGAAGCTTTCTTT.

The chain is built from TRBV5-1 and TRBJ1-1; D is possibly TRBD1 (5 bases). Per germline, CDR1 SGHRS and CDR2 YFSETQ. V was trimmed by 0 bases and J by 4 bases, leaving 13 bases between them. The CDR3 covers 15 residues. The CDR3, as DNA: TGCGCCAGCAGCTTGGGGACATGGCAGGGCACTGAAGCTTTCTTT. Protein: CASSLGTWQGTEAFF.

The chain's CDR3 is CASKTGGNTEAFF. CDR3 sequence (DNA): TGTGCCAGTAAGACAGGGGGCAACACTGAAGCTTTCTTT. The chain combines TRBV19 with TRBJ1-1; 10 nucleotides agree with TRBD1. Germline V gene data show CDR1 as LNHDA and CDR2 as SQIVND (reference sequence). The CDR3 is made up of 13 amino acids. V lost 7 bases to trimming and J lost 2 bases; unmatched junction nucleotides: 1.

The chain employs TRBV9 and TRBJ2-1; 12 bases line up with TRBD1. This CDR3 region has 15 residues. CDR1 is SGDLS and CDR2 is YYNGEE in the germline V gene. V was clipped by 4 bases and J by 6 bases; unmatched bases: 5. CDR3 residues: CASSPGQGATNEQFF. The CDR3 nucleotides are TGTGCCAGCAGCCCGGGACAGGGGGCTACCAATGAGCAGTTCTTC.

The chain uses TRBV11-3 and TRBJ2-1, with 8 positions matching TRBD2. The CDR3 is made up of 12 amino acids. Losses at the gene ends were 2 bases for V and 9 bases for J; bases not matched to a gene: 0. Germline loops: CDR1 SGHNT, CDR2 YENEEA. Written as DNA, the CDR3 is TGTGCCAGCAGCTTACTAGCGGGTGAGCAGTTCTTC. It codes for CASSLLAGEQFF.

This chain uses TRBV19 with TRBJ2-1, with D perhaps matching TRBD1 (6 bases). This CDR3 has 12 amino acids. Trimming left V 4 bases short and J 11 bases short, with 12 bases between. Germline values: CDR1 LNHDA, CDR2 SQIVND (reference sequence). CDR3 coding DNA: TGTGCCAGTAGTAGCGACAGGCGGAAGCAGTTCTTC. Translating gives CASSSDRRKQFF.

The chain is built from TRBV5-6 and TRBJ2-7, with D maybe TRBD2 (7 bases). Looked up from germline, CDR1 is SGHDT and CDR2 is YYEEEE. The V end lost 4 bases, the J end lost 0 bases, and 14 bases lay between the germline ends. This CDR3 is built from 15 residues. The CDR3: CASSQGGGDSYEQYF. The CDR3 DNA is TGTGCCAGCAGCCAAGGGGGGGGTGACTCCTACGAGCAGTACTTC.

This chain connects TRBV7-2 to TRBJ1-4; no clear D gene. Trimming shortened V by 3 bases and J by 7 bases, and 6 bases separated the two germline ends. The CDR3 is 12 amino acids. Germline V gene lookup returns CDR1 SGHTA and CDR2 FQGNSA. CDR3: CASSLGGEKLFF. CDR3 sequence (DNA): TGTGCCAGCAGCTTGGGAGGTGAAAAACTGTTTTTT.

This chain uses TRBV19 with TRBJ2-3, with D perhaps TRBD2 (6 bases). CDR1 and CDR2 (germline): LNHDA, SQIVND (reference sequence). This CDR3 has 15 residues. V lost 5 bases and J 2 bases, leaving 14 bases between the germline ends. The CDR3 is CASSAGTGDTDTQYF. In DNA, the CDR3 is TGTGCCAGTAGTGCCGGGACTGGGGACACAGATACGCAGTATTTT.

The chain combines TRBV5-6 with TRBJ2-3; D is uncertain. In germline, CDR1 is SGHDT, CDR2 YYEEEE. The V end lost 3 bases, the J end lost 4 bases, and 12 bases lay between the germline ends. The CDR3 consists of 14 residues. CDR3 nucleotides: TGTGCCAGCAGCTCTATTCCCATGGCAGATACGCAGTATTTT. It encodes CASSSIPMADTQYF.

The chain carries TRBV12-5 and TRBJ1-5, with TRBD1 matching over 10 bases. V gave up 2 bases and J gave up 2 bases; unmatched junction bases: 6. Germline V CDR1 and CDR2: LGHNT, FRNRAP. CDR3 size: 17 residues. This CDR3 reads CASGLPDGTGGNQPQHF. In DNA, the CDR3 is TGTGCTAGTGGTTTGCCTGACGGGACAGGGGGCAATCAGCCCCAGCATTTT.